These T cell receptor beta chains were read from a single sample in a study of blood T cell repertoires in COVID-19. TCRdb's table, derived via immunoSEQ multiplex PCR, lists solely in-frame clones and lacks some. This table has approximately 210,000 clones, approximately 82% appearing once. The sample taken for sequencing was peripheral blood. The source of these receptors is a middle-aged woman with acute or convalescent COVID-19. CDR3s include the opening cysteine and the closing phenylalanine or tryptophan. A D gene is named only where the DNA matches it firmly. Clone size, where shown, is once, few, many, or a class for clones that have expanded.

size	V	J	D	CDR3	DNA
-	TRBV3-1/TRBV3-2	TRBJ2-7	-	CASSQDRGGRDEQYF	TGTGCCAGCAGCCAAGATAGGGGGGGCCGGGACGAGCAGTACTTC
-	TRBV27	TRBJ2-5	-	CASRRPGLETQYF	TGTGCCAGCAGACGTCCGGGTCTAGAGACCCAGTACTTC
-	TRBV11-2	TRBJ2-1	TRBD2	CASSLLAGGGNNEQFF	TGTGCCAGCAGCTTGCTAGCGGGAGGGGGGAACAATGAGCAGTTCTTC
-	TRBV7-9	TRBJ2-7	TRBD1	CASSLEGGTKQYF	TGTGCCAGCAGCTTAGAAGGGGGCACGAAGCAGTACTTC
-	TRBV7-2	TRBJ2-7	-	CASSFSGQTEQYF	TGTGCCAGCAGCTTTTCAGGGCAAACCGAGCAGTACTTC
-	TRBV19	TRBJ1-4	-	CASSAHRADNEKLFF	TGTGCCAGTAGTGCCCACAGGGCTGATAATGAAAAACTGTTTTTT
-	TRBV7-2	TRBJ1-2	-	CASSPIGGLGYTF	TGTGCCAGCAGCCCGATAGGGGGTCTTGGCTACACCTTC
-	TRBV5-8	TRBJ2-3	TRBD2	CASSSTGGGTDTQYF	TGTGCCAGCAGCTCCACGGGAGGGGGTACAGATACGCAGTATTTT
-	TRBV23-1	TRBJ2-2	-	CASSHTNRVGTGELFF	TGCGCCAGCAGTCATACTAACAGGGTTGGAACCGGGGAGCTGTTTTTT
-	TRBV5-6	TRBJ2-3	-	CASTTRSTDTQYF	TGTGCCAGTACGACACGAAGCACAGATACGCAGTATTTT
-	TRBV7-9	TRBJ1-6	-	CASSLAAGSPLHF	TGTGCCAGCAGCTTAGCTGCAGGTTCACCCCTCCACTTT
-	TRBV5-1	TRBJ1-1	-	CASSLAKTENTEAFF	TGCGCCAGCAGCTTGGCGAAGACAGAGAACACTGAAGCTTTCTTT
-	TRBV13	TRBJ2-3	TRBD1	CASSLTGEHTDTQYF	TGTGCCAGCAGCTTAACAGGGGAGCACACAGATACGCAGTATTTT
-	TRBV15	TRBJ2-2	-	CATSVGTLNTGELFF	TGTGCCACCAGTGTGGGGACACTAAACACCGGGGAGCTGTTTTTT
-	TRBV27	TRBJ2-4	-	CASSSRGPGAKNIQYF	TGTGCCAGCAGTTCCAGGGGTCCAGGGGCCAAAAACATTCAGTACTTC
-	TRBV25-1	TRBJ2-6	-	CASSGPGHYSGANVLTF	TGTGCCAGCAGTGGTCCGGGACATTACTCTGGGGCCAACGTCCTGACTTTC
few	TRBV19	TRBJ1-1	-	CASSILGGRGNTEAFF	TGTGCCAGTAGTATCCTCGGGGGGCGGGGGAACACTGAAGCTTTCTTT
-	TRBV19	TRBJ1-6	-	CASSTTGMNSPLHF	TGTGCCAGTAGTACAACAGGGATGAATTCACCCCTCCACTTT
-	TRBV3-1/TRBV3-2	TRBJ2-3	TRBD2	CASSRTSGRRTDTQYF	TGTGCCAGCAGCCGGACTAGCGGCCGCCGCACAGATACGCAGTATTTT
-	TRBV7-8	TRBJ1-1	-	CASSLALIANTEAFF	TGTGCCAGCAGCTTAGCGTTAATAGCAAACACTGAAGCTTTCTTT
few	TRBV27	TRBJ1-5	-	CASSLSQGLGRNQPQHF	TGTGCCAGCAGTTTGTCGCAGGGGTTAGGACGCAATCAGCCCCAGCATTTT
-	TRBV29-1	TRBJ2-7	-	CSVATGSYEQYF	TGCAGCGTTGCTACAGGCTCCTACGAGCAGTACTTC
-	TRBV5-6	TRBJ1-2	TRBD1	CASSLVGGQGANYGYTF	TGTGCCAGCAGCTTGGTCGGAGGACAGGGGGCAAACTATGGCTACACCTTC
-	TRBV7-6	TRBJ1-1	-	CASSPRDRLNTEAFF	TGTGCCAGCAGCCCGCGGGACCGCTTGAACACTGAAGCTTTCTTT
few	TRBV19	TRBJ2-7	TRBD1	CASQAGTEYEQYF	TGTGCCAGCCAAGCCGGGACAGAGTACGAGCAGTACTTC
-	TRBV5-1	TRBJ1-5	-	CASSLMGRVDQPQHF	TGCGCCAGCAGCTTGATGGGCAGGGTCGATCAGCCCCAGCATTTT
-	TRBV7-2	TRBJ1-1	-	CASSPKAELNTEAFF	TGTGCCAGCAGCCCCAAGGCGGAATTGAACACTGAAGCTTTCTTT
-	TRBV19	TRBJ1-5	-	CASMDRGDNQPQHF	TGTGCCAGTATGGACAGAGGGGATAATCAGCCCCAGCATTTT
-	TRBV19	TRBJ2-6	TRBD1	CASSQGAAGANVLTF	TGTGCCAGCTCACAGGGGGCTGCTGGGGCCAACGTCCTGACTTTC
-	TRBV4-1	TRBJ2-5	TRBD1	CASSLAQGGQETQYF	TGCGCCAGCAGCCTGGCACAGGGGGGCCAAGAGACCCAGTACTTC
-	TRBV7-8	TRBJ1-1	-	CASSLLGRTEAFF	TGTGCCAGCAGTCTTCTGGGGAGGACTGAAGCTTTCTTT
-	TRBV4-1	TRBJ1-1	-	CASSQERAGTEAFF	TGCGCCAGCAGCCAAGAGAGGGCAGGAACTGAAGCTTTCTTT
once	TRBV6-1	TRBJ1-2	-	CASSEAGEGGGYTF	TGTGCCAGCAGTGAAGCGGGGGAGGGAGGTGGCTACACCTTC
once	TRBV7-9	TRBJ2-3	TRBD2	CASSSRLAGAADTQYF	TGTGCCAGCAGCTCTAGACTAGCGGGAGCAGCAGATACGCAGTATTTT
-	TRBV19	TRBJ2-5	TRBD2	CASSVDGTSGSETQYF	TGTGCCAGTAGTGTGGATGGGACTAGCGGGAGTGAGACCCAGTACTTC
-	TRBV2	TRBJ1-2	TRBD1	CASSYRGGDGYTF	TGTGCCAGCAGTTACAGGGGTGGGGATGGCTACACCTTC
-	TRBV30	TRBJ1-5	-	CAWSTPGQPQHF	TGTGCCTGGAGTACCCCAGGGCAGCCCCAGCATTTT
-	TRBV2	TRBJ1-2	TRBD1	CASSDNGQGRFEDGYTF	TGTGCCAGCAGTGATAACGGACAGGGGCGCTTTGAGGATGGCTACACCTTC
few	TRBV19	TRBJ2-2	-	CASSGVPTGELFF	TGTGCCAGTAGCGGGGTCCCGACCGGGGAGCTGTTTTTT
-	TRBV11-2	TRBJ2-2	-	CASSPILNTGELFF	TGTGCCAGCAGCCCTATCCTGAACACCGGGGAGCTGTTTTTT
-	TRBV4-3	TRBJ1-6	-	CASSQDPTGYSPLHF	TGCGCCAGCAGCCAAGATCCTACAGGGTACTCACCCCTCCACTTT
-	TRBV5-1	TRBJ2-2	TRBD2	CASSSRLAGSTGELFF	TGCGCCAGCAGCTCCCGACTAGCGGGGAGCACCGGGGAGCTGTTTTTT
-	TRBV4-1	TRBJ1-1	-	CASSSVMNTEAFF	TGCGCCAGCAGTTCGGTAATGAACACTGAAGCTTTCTTT
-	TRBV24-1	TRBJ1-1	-	CATSGSRNEAFF	TGTGCCACCAGTGGCTCGAGGAATGAAGCTTTCTTT
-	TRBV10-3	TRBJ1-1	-	CAITRTGLNTEAFF	TGTGCCATCACTCGAACAGGGTTGAACACTGAAGCTTTCTTT
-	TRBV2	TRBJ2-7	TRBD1	CASSKYDRGASYEQYF	TGTGCCAGCAGTAAATACGACAGGGGAGCCTCCTACGAGCAGTACTTC
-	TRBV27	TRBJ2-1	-	CASSLSGGVREFF	TGTGCCAGCAGTTTATCCGGCGGGGTCCGGGAGTTCTTC
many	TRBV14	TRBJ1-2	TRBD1	CASSHPFTGGADYGYTF	TGTGCCAGCAGCCACCCCTTTACAGGGGGCGCGGACTATGGCTACACCTTC